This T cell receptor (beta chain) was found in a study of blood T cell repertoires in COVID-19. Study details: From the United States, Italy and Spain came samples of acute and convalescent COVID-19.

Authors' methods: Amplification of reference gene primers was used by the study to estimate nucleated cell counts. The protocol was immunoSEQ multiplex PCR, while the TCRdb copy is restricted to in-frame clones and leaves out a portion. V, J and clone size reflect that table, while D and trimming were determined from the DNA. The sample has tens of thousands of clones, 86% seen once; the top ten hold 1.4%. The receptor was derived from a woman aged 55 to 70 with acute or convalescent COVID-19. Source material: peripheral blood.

In DNA form, the CDR3 reads TGCGCCAGCAGCCAAGACTATAACACTGAAGCTTTCTTT. It is translated as CASSQDYNTEAFF. The J gene is TRBJ1-1, the V gene TRBV4-1; D not certain. The germline CDR1 and CDR2 sequences are MGHRA and YSYEKL. This CDR3 has 13 amino acids. Trimming took off 0 bases at V and 2 bases at J, with 4 bases between the two ends.